The clone carrying this T cell receptor beta chain was seen many times. Looked up from germline, CDR1 is SGHNT and CDR2 is YENEEA. The CDR3 contains 14 residues. V was pared by 3 bases and J by 4 bases, with 11 bases between. The data were taken from a study of patients and donors after allogeneic stem cell transplantation. Each CDR3 protein is one row after TCRdb ran MiXCR on the RT-PCR reads. Among fewer than 95,000 distinct CDR3 sequences listed, approximately 5.2% were seen once. This TCR was sampled from a human donor who was either an allogeneic HSCT recipient or a stem cell or donor lymphocyte infusion donor (not recorded which). It is not recorded whose cells these are; they may come from a transplant donor. The chain has TRBV11-3 and TRBJ2-3; D unclear. The sample consisted of blood, either unsorted or a sorted T cell fraction (not recorded which). The CDR3 sequence is CASSFDPPPDTQYF. In nucleotides, the CDR3 is TGTGCCAGCAGCTTCGACCCCCCCCCAGATACGCAGTATTTT.